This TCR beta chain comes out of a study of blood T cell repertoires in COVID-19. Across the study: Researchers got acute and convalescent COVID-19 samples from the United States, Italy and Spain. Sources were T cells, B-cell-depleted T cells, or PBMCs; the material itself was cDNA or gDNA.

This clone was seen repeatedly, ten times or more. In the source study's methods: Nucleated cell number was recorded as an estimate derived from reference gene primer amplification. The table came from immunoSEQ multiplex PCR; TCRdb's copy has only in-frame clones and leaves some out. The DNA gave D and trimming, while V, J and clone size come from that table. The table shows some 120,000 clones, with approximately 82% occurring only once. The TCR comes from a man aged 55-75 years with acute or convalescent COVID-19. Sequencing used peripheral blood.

The chain's CDR3 is CASSPSSQANYISGNTIYF. The CDR3 DNA follows: TGTGCCAGCAGCCCCTCAAGTCAGGCCAATTACATCTCTGGAAACACCATATATTTT. The chain uses TRBV7-9 and TRBJ1-3; D call uncertain. CDR1 is SEHNR and CDR2 is FQNEAQ in the germline V gene (reference sequence). This CDR3 is built from 19 residues. V lost 5 bases and J 0 bases, leaving 23 bases between the germline ends.